The 32 T cell receptor beta chains reported below all come from one sample, sequenced in a study of cytomegalovirus exposure and HLA in healthy donors. Primers: 60 Vbeta forward and 13 Jbeta reverse. Sequencing was performed with immunoSEQ multiplex PCR; in TCRdb, only in-frame clones are kept and a portion is missing. The sample's table shows roughly 88,000 clones. Input material: PBMCs. The origin of the receptors is a man aged 45-60 years in good health and CMV-seropositive.

This sequence joins TRBV25-1 and TRBJ2-5; the match to TRBD2 covers 10 bases. Germline V CDR1 and CDR2: MGHDK, SYGVNS. The CDR3 extends over 15 amino acids. J gave up 3 bases and V 0 bases, and 1 base lay outside the gene matches. For the CDR3, the DNA is TGTGCCAGCAGTGAATATAGCGGGGGGAAAGAGACCCAGTACTTC. Protein sequence: CASSEYSGGKETQYF.

The chain is built from TRBV4-1 and TRBJ2-7; D might be TRBD2 (6 bases). CDR3 size: 14 residues. CDR1 is MGHRA, CDR2 YSYEKL, per germline. V shed 4 bases and J shed 2 bases, with 12 bases lying between them. CDR3 loop: CASSPGLYAYEQYF. As DNA, the CDR3 is TGCGCCAGCAGCCCCGGACTATACGCCTACGAGCAGTACTTC.

The chain is built from TRBV4-1 and TRBJ2-3; 9 nucleotides align to TRBD2. V lost 0 bases and J lost 1; bases outside the gene matches: 2. Per germline, CDR1 MGHRA and CDR2 YSYEKL. The CDR3 consists of 16 residues. The CDR3, as DNA: TGCGCCAGCAGCCAAGATCGGACTAGCGGCACAGATACGCAGTATTTT. Translating it yields CASSQDRTSGTDTQYF.

CDR3 sequence (DNA): TGTGCCAGCAGCTCCCCTAGCGGACGGAACACCGGGGAGCTGTTTTTT. Its protein product is CASSSPSGRNTGELFF. The chain joins TRBV7-8 to TRBJ2-2, with 7 bases identical to TRBD2. The germline V gene has CDR1 SGHVS and CDR2 FQNEAQ. J was trimmed by 1 base and V by 4 bases; bases with no gene match: 6. There are 16 residues in the CDR3.

The chain is built from TRBV12-5 and TRBJ1-2; 8 bases map to TRBD1. The trim removed 1 base at V and 4 bases at J, leaving 2 bases unmatched. Germline V lookup: CDR1 LGHNT, CDR2 FRNRAP. The CDR3 contains 14 residues. The DNA for the CDR3 is TGTGCTAGTGGTTTGGGGACAGGGAGCTATGGCTACACCTTC. Amino acid sequence: CASGLGTGSYGYTF.

This chain joins TRBV6-6 and TRBJ1-3, with D unresolved. Trimming removed 3 bases at V and 4 bases at J, with 7 bases between. Germline V gene sequence: CDR1 MNHNY, CDR2 SVGAGI (reference sequence). The CDR3 covers 13 residues. This CDR3 reads CASSYEGGNTIYF. As DNA, the CDR3 is TGTGCCAGCAGTTATGAGGGAGGAAACACCATATATTTT.

This CDR3 reads CASSQGPTGRKNTEAFF. The CDR3 region has the DNA TGTGCCAGCAGCCAAGGGCCCACAGGGCGGAAGAACACTGAAGCTTTCTTT. This chain links TRBV4-2 with TRBJ1-1; D may be TRBD1 (6 bases). The CDR3 length is 17 residues. The germline CDR1 and CDR2 sequences are LGHNA and YNFKEQ. V was shortened by 1 base and J by 1 base, with 16 bases between the two germline ends.

The chain is built from TRBV6-5 and TRBJ1-2, with D tentatively TRBD1 (6 bases). Trimming shortened V by 5 bases and J by 8 bases, and 12 bases separated the two germline ends. Germline CDR1 and CDR2: MNHEY and SVGAGI. This CDR3 is built from 12 residues. As DNA, the CDR3 is TGTGCCAGCAGTCTGAACAGGGCCGGCTACACCTTC. It translates to CASSLNRAGYTF.

The V call is TRBV7-8, the J call TRBJ2-1; D is possibly TRBD2 (6 bases). The germline V and J ends were trimmed by 6 bases and 15 bases, with 24 bases remaining between them. The CDR3 sequence is 14 residues long. Germline assignment: CDR1 SGHVS and CDR2 FQNEAQ. CDR3 protein: CASSWATRGPDSFF. The CDR3 nucleotides are TGTGCCAGCAGTTGGGCGACTAGGGGCCCAGACTCGTTCTTC.

V is TRBV11-2 and J is TRBJ2-1, with 8 bases matching TRBD1. Per the germline V gene, CDR1 is SGHAT and CDR2 is FQNNGV. V dropped 1 base and J dropped 15; count of bases not matched to a gene: 5. This CDR3 is built from 12 residues. CDR3 coding DNA: TGTGCCAGCAGCTTAGGAGACAGGGGTGCGTTCTTC. As protein: CASSLGDRGAFF.

This sequence joins TRBV7-8 and TRBJ2-1; 10 bases match TRBD2. Germline CDR1 reads SGHVS; CDR2 reads FQNEAQ. V trimming: 1 base; J trimming: 8 bases; junction bases outside the gene matches: 5. The CDR3 has 15 residues. The chain's CDR3 is CASSLGAGGPDEQFF. CDR3 DNA sequence: TGTGCCAGCAGCTTAGGAGCGGGAGGGCCCGATGAGCAGTTCTTC. The whole variable domain, remainder taken from reference TRBV7-8 and TRBJ2-1, is GAGVSQSPRYKVAKRGQDVALRCDPISGHVSLFWYQQALGQGPEFLTYFQNEAQLDKSGLPSDRFFAERPEGSVSTLKIQRTQQEDSAVYLCASSLGAGGPDEQFFGPGTRLTVL.

In regard to this clone: This sample also contains other DNA sequences that code for the same CDR3. The chain uses TRBV7-9 and TRBJ2-5; 8 nucleotides align to TRBD1. There are 15 residues in the CDR3. CDR1 and CDR2 from the germline V gene are SEHNR and FQNEAQ (reference sequence). CDR3 sequence: CGGSRFTGGRETQYF. The CDR3 nucleotides read TGTGGGGGGAGCAGATTTACAGGGGGTCGGGAGACCCAGTACTTC.

The J gene is TRBJ2-5, the V gene TRBV25-1, with a possible D match to TRBD2 (7 bases). Germline CDR1 is MGHDK and CDR2 is SYGVNS. The germline V and J ends were trimmed by 5 bases and 5 bases, with 18 bases remaining between them. The CDR3 extends over 15 amino acids. CDR3 in DNA: TGTGCCAGCAGTTACAGTTCGGGGAGGGGGGAGACCCAGTACTTC. Encoded protein: CASSYSSGRGETQYF. Full variable domain (rest looked up from reference TRBV25-1 and TRBJ2-5): EADIYQTPRYLVIGTGKKITLECSQTMGHDKMYWYQQDPGMELHLIHYSYGVNSTEKGDLSSESTVSRIRTEHFPLTLESARPSHTSQYLCASSYSSGRGETQYFGPGTRLLVL.

The chain employs TRBV7-8 and TRBJ2-7; D perhaps matches TRBD1 (6 bases). This CDR3 is built from 15 residues. With 5 bases removed from V and 2 bases from J, the gap between germline ends came to 16 bases. CDR1 is SGHVS, CDR2 FQNEAQ, per germline. CDR3 residues: CASSLPGTRAYEQYF. In DNA, the CDR3 is TGTGCCAGCAGCCTCCCCGGGACAAGAGCCTACGAGCAGTACTTC.

This CDR3 is CASSQRLLSYNEQFF. The CDR3, as DNA: TGCGCCAGCAGCCAAAGACTACTTTCCTACAATGAGCAGTTCTTC. The genes are TRBV4-3 and TRBJ2-1; D perhaps matches TRBD2 (5 bases). The germline gives CDR1 LGHNA, CDR2 YSLEER. This CDR3 is 15 amino acids long. Trimming stripped 2 bases from V and 1 base from J, with 9 bases between.

The chain couples TRBV27 to TRBJ1-5; D is unresolved. The germline V gene encodes CDR1 MNHEY and CDR2 SMNVEV (reference sequence). V was clipped by 2 bases and J by 4 bases, with 12 bases between them. This CDR3 is 15 amino acids long. CDR3 amino acids: CASSLVGQPNQPQHF. CDR3 bases: TGTGCCAGCAGTTTAGTTGGGCAGCCAAATCAGCCCCAGCATTTT.

This chain joins TRBV5-1 and TRBJ2-2; tentative D call: TRBD1 (6 bases). The ends were cut back, 4 bases at V and 4 bases at J, with 14 bases in the middle. In germline, CDR1 is SGHRS, CDR2 YFSETQ. CDR3 size: 15 residues. The CDR3: CASSVQGSSTGELFF. CDR3 DNA: TGCGCCAGCAGCGTACAGGGATCGAGCACCGGGGAGCTGTTTTTT.

V is TRBV9 and J is TRBJ2-2; 7 bases are shared with TRBD1. Germline assignment: CDR1 SGDLS and CDR2 YYNGEE. Unmatched junction bases numbered 4, after V lost 1 base and J lost 4 bases. The CDR3 spans 15 residues. CDR3 sequence: CASSVIGGSTGELFF. CDR3 coding DNA: TGTGCCAGCAGCGTAATAGGGGGCTCCACCGGGGAGCTGTTTTTT.

V and J are TRBV5-4 and TRBJ2-3; possibly TRBD1 for D (6 bases). The CDR3 runs 13 residues. V shed 6 bases and J shed 6 bases, with 14 bases lying between them. The germline V gene encodes CDR1 SGHNT and CDR2 YYREEE (reference sequence). The chain's CDR3 is CASNLRGKDTQYF. In nucleotides, the CDR3 is TGTGCCAGCAACCTAAGGGGGAAGGATACGCAGTATTTT.

The chain uses TRBV6-5 and TRBJ1-2; the D is unclear. Trimming removed 8 bases at V and 4 bases at J, with 14 bases between. The CDR3 is made up of 13 amino acids. In germline, CDR1 is MNHEY, CDR2 SVGAGI. The CDR3 here is CASRSEGSYGYTF. Here the CDR3 DNA reads TGTGCCAGCCGGAGTGAGGGTTCCTATGGCTACACCTTC.

The chain is built from TRBV4-3 and TRBJ1-1; 9 positions match TRBD1. The CDR3 totals 16 residues. CDR1 is LGHNA and CDR2 is YSLEER in the germline V gene. With 0 bases clipped from V and 1 base from J, the junction kept 3 bases outside the gene matches. In DNA, the CDR3 is TGCGCCAGCAGCCAAGAACCGGGACAGGGGAACACTGAAGCTTTCTTT. Protein product: CASSQEPGQGNTEAFF.

This chain uses TRBV5-4 with TRBJ2-7; 7 nucleotides line up with TRBD2. V was clipped by 2 bases and J by 6 bases; unmatched bases: 14. Germline V lookup: CDR1 SGHNT, CDR2 YYREEE (reference sequence). The CDR3 spans 16 residues. CDR3 DNA: TGTGCCAGCAGCTTAAGGGGACGGGACTATTCCCGCGAGCAGTACTTC. Translated: CASSLRGRDYSREQYF.

The CDR3 region is CAWRWGQRANYGYTF. CDR3 nucleotides: TGTGCCTGGAGGTGGGGGCAAAGAGCTAACTATGGCTACACCTTC. J is TRBJ1-2 and V is TRBV30, with D possibly TRBD1 on 6 matching bases. Trimming took off 3 bases at V and 0 bases at J, with 14 bases between the two ends. The CDR3 is 15 amino acids. Per germline, CDR1 GTSNPN and CDR2 SVGIG (reference sequence).

The J gene is TRBJ2-3, the V gene TRBV30; 14 positions match TRBD2. Germline CDR1 and CDR2: GTSNPN and SVGIG (reference sequence). V dropped 2 bases and J dropped 2; count of bases not matched to a gene: 12. The CDR3 is 19 amino acids. This chain's CDR3 is CAWSPSGTSGGGPTDTQYF. CDR3 nucleotide sequence: TGTGCCTGGAGTCCCTCCGGGACTAGCGGGGGAGGCCCCACAGATACGCAGTATTTT.

This rearrangement joins TRBV11-3 to TRBJ2-1; 7 bases fit TRBD1. Unmatched junction bases numbered 4, after V lost 5 bases and J lost 9 bases. The CDR3 spans 12 residues. CDR1 and CDR2 from the germline V gene are SGHNT and YENEEA. CDR3 nucleotide sequence: TGTGCCAGCAGCCACACAGGGGCTGAGCAGTTCTTC. As protein: CASSHTGAEQFF.

The V gene is TRBV7-8, the J gene TRBJ1-1, with D possibly TRBD1 on 5 matching bases. The length of the CDR3 is 18 residues. Trimming took 0 bases from V and 0 from J, leaving 17 bases between them. From germline, CDR1 is SGHVS and CDR2 FQNEAQ. CDR3 amino acids: CASSLADLRAEVNTEAFF. CDR3 DNA sequence: TGTGCCAGCAGCTTAGCCGACCTCAGGGCAGAAGTGAACACTGAAGCTTTCTTT.

The chain recombines TRBV6-5 with TRBJ2-1, with D uncertain. V lost 0 bases and J lost 6, with 9 bases in between. Germline lookup yields CDR1 MNHEY and CDR2 SVGAGI. CDR3 size: 14 residues. As DNA, the CDR3 is TGTGCCAGCAGTTACTCCTTCCTTTCCAATGAGCAGTTCTTC. It is translated as CASSYSFLSNEQFF.

This sequence joins TRBV7-2 and TRBJ2-1; 9 bases are shared with TRBD1. This CDR3 contains 15 residues. From germline, CDR1 is SGHTA and CDR2 FQGNSA. V shed 4 bases and J 7 bases; nucleotides not matched to a gene: 8. The CDR3 spells CASSYPGTGRNEQFF. The CDR3 DNA follows: TGTGCCAGCAGCTACCCCGGGACAGGGAGGAATGAGCAGTTCTTC.

This chain links TRBV7-3 with TRBJ2-2; 10 nucleotides match TRBD2. J was trimmed by 7 bases and V by 5 bases; bases with no gene match: 10. CDR3 length: 16 residues. Per germline, CDR1 SGHTA and CDR2 FQGTGA. CDR3 in DNA: TGTGCCAGCAGCCCGTATCTAGCGGGAGCTGTCGGGGAGCTGTTTTTT. Its protein is CASSPYLAGAVGELFF.

The rearrangement links TRBV4-3 to TRBJ1-4; D call uncertain. The CDR3 sequence is 15 residues long. The V gene lost 0 bases and the J gene lost 2 bases, with 7 bases spanning the gap. Germline CDR1 LGHNA, CDR2 YSLEER. CDR3 in amino acids: CASSQDTGTNEKLFF. The CDR3 DNA sequence: TGCGCCAGCAGCCAAGATACCGGGACTAATGAAAAACTGTTTTTT.

The V call is TRBV6-6, the J call TRBJ1-2; D ambiguous. V lost 0 bases and J lost 0, with 11 bases in between. CDR1 and CDR2 (germline): MNHNY, SVGAGI (reference sequence). This CDR3 comprises 16 residues. CDR3 nucleotide sequence: TGTGCCAGCAGTTACTCGAGGGTAGAAACTAACTATGGCTACACCTTC. Residues: CASSYSRVETNYGYTF.

This chain joins TRBV6-1 and TRBJ1-3; D call uncertain. Germline CDR1 is MNHNS and CDR2 is SASEGT. The germline V and J ends were trimmed by 4 bases and 0 bases, with 19 bases remaining between them. This CDR3 region has 18 residues. As DNA, the CDR3 is TGTGCCAGCAGTGCCCTCGGGGTGCTACGGGACTCTGGAAACACCATATATTTT. The encoded protein is CASSALGVLRDSGNTIYF.